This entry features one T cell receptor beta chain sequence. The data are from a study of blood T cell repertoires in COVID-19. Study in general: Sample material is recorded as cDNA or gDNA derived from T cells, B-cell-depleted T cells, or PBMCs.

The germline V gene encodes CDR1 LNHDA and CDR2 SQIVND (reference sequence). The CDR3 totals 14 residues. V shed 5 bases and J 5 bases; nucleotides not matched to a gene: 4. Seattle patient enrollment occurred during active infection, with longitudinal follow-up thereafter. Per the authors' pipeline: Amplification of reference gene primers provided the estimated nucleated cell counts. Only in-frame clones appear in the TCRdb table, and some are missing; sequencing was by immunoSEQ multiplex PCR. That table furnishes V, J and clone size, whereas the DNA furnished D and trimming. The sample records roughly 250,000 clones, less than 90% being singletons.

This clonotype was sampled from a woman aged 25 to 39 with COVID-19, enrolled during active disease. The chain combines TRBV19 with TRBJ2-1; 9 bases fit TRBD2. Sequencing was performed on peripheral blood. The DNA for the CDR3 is TGTGCCAGTAGTCCGGGACTAGCCAACAATGAGCAGTTCTTC. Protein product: CASSPGLANNEQFF. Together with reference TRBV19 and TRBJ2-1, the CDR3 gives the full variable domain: DGGITQSPKYLFRKEGQNVTLSCEQNLNHDAMYWYRQDPGQGLRLIYYSQIVNDFQKGDIAEGYSVSREKKESFPLTVTSAQKNPTAFYLCASSPGLANNEQFFGPGTRLTVL.